This T cell receptor (beta chain) was sequenced during a study of CD8 T cells in ankylosing spondylitis. Regarding the study as a whole: In ankylosing spondylitis blood, a motif of 7 to 9 highly homologous TCR beta variants appeared characteristic. Certain motif variants had earlier appeared in reactive arthritis synovial fluid and blood.

MiXCR, applied by TCRdb to the 5' RACE reads, yields one record per CDR3 protein. The sample yields 200,000 to 250,000 distinct CDR3 sequences, roughly 26% seen once. To note about this clonotype: The antigen is undetermined.

This CDR3 has 13 amino acids. The V end was cut by 3 bases, the J end by 4 bases, with 12 bases between. Looked up from germline, CDR1 is DFQATT and CDR2 is SNEGSKA (reference sequence). Sequencing was performed on blood, either unsorted or a sorted T cell fraction (not recorded which). The V call is TRBV20-1, the J call TRBJ2-5; no clear D gene. This TCR came from a male donor with ankylosing spondylitis or in good health (not recorded which). CDR3 amino acids: CSARRFLGETQYF. The CDR3 bases are TGCAGTGCTAGGAGGTTTCTAGGAGAGACCCAGTACTTC.